What follows is one T cell receptor beta chain and its context. The entry originates in a study of blood T cell repertoires in COVID-19. Assay used: immunoSEQ multiplex PCR; TCRdb lists only in-frame clones, some missing. The repertoire holds about 290,000 clones, around nine tenths seen once, with roughly 11% in the top ten. Sequencing was done on a sample of peripheral blood. The clonotype comes from a woman aged 30 to 39 with COVID-19, enrolled during active disease.

CDR3 nucleotides: TGCGCCAGCAGCCGCGGACCGGGACAGGGTGGAGAGAATGAGCAGTTCTTC. Its translation is CASSRGPGQGGENEQFF. The chain joins TRBV5-1 to TRBJ2-1; 9 bases are a match to TRBD1. V gave up 4 bases and J gave up 7 bases; unmatched junction bases: 15. Germline assignment: CDR1 SGHRS and CDR2 YFSETQ. There are 17 residues in the CDR3. Together with reference TRBV5-1 and TRBJ2-1, the CDR3 gives the full variable domain: KAGVTQTPRYLIKTRGQQVTLSCSPISGHRSVSWYQQTPGQGLQFLFEYFSETQRNKGNFPGRFSGRQFSNSRSEMNVSTLELGDSALYLCASSRGPGQGGENEQFFGPGTRLTVL.